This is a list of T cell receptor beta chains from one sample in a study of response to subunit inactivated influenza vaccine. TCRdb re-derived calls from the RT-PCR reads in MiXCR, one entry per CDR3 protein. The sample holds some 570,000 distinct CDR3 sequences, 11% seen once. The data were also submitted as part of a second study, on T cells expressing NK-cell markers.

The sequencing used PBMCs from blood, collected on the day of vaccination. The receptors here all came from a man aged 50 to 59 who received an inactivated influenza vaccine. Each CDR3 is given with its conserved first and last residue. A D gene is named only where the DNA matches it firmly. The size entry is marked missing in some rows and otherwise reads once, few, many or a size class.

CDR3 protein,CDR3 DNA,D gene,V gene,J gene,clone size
CASSLEGLTDDLYGYTF,TGCGCCAGCAGCTTGGAGGGGTTAACGGACGACTTATATGGCTACACCTTC,-,TRBV5-1,TRBJ1-2,-
CASSITGVYEQYF,TGTGCCAGCAGTATCACAGGGGTCTACGAGCAGTACTTC,TRBD1,TRBV3-1,TRBJ2-7,-
CSVEVTPAVDTQYF,TGCAGCGTTGAAGTGACTCCGGCGGTAGATACGCAGTATTTT,-,TRBV29-1,TRBJ2-3,many
CASSLGQNQETQYF,TGTGCCAGCAGTTTAGGACAGAACCAAGAGACCCAGTACTTC,-,TRBV5-1,TRBJ2-5,many
CASSPTAGKGSNEQFF,TGCGCCAGCAGCCCCACCGCGGGAAAAGGATCCAATGAGCAGTTCTTC,-,TRBV5-1,TRBJ2-1,-
CASSRLAATYEQYF,TGTGCCAGCAGTCGACTAGCGGCCACCTACGAGCAGTACTTC,TRBD2,TRBV6-1,TRBJ2-7,few
CASSPLGGDGSNQPQHF,TGTGCCAGCAGCCCCCTAGGTGGGGACGGGAGCAATCAGCCCCAGCATTTT,-,TRBV5-5,TRBJ1-5,-
CASSLQGSGANVLTF,TGTGCCAGCAGCCTTCAGGGGTCTGGGGCCAACGTCCTGACTTTC,-,TRBV3-1,TRBJ2-6,many
CSASSSSGANVLTF,TGCAGTGCTAGCTCCAGCTCTGGGGCCAACGTCCTGACTTTC,-,TRBV20-1,TRBJ2-6,few
CASSLTGQGAKTGELFF,TGTGCCAGCAGCTTAACGGGACAGGGGGCTAAAACCGGGGAGCTGTTTTTT,TRBD1,TRBV7-3,TRBJ2-2,few
CASSGSPDWSYEQYF,TGTGCCAGCAGCGGGAGTCCGGATTGGTCCTACGAGCAGTACTTC,-,TRBV7-8,TRBJ2-7,many
CASSLSRPYEQYF,TGTGCCAGCAGTTTATCCCGCCCCTACGAGCAGTACTTC,-,TRBV12-3/TRBV12-4,TRBJ2-7,many
CASSTMGLAGTNEQFF,TGTGCCAGCAGCACGATGGGACTAGCGGGGACCAATGAGCAGTTCTTC,TRBD2,TRBV12-3/TRBV12-4,TRBJ2-1,few
CASSSGRGVDTQYF,TGTGCCAGCAGTTCCGGACGGGGTGTGGATACGCAGTATTTT,-,TRBV7-9,TRBJ2-3,-
CSVAPKDTQYF,TGCAGCGTGGCACCGAAAGATACGCAGTATTTT,-,TRBV29-1,TRBJ2-3,many
CASSPDGQVNTEAFF,TGCGCCAGCAGCCCGGACGGTCAGGTGAACACTGAAGCTTTCTTT,-,TRBV5-1,TRBJ1-1,-
CASRTGQGGSYEQYF,TGTGCCAGCAGGACGGGACAGGGAGGGTCCTACGAGCAGTACTTC,TRBD1,TRBV27,TRBJ2-7,-
CASSSTSGQSSYNEQFF,TGTGCCAGCAGCTCAACTTCGGGGCAGAGCTCCTACAATGAGCAGTTCTTC,-,TRBV7-9,TRBJ2-1,once
CASSFDRDSPFEQYF,TGTGCCAGCAGTTTCGACCGGGACAGCCCCTTTGAGCAGTACTTC,TRBD1,TRBV27,TRBJ2-7,few
CASRDSSHSGNTIYF,TGTGCCAGCAGGGACAGCAGCCACTCTGGAAACACCATATATTTT,-,TRBV12-3/TRBV12-4,TRBJ1-3,many
CASSLKGDPSTDTQYF,TGCGCCAGCAGCTTGAAGGGGGACCCTAGCACAGATACGCAGTATTTT,-,TRBV5-1,TRBJ2-3,-
CASSSPTGGGPQYF,TGTGCCAGCAGTTCCCCGACAGGTGGTGGGCCCCAGTACTTC,-,TRBV28,TRBJ2-5,-
CARARVGGTATPRQYF,TGTGCCAGAGCCCGGGTAGGCGGGACAGCCACGCCGAGGCAGTACTTC,-,TRBV6-1,TRBJ2-7,-
CASRAGTGELFF,TGTGCCAGCAGGGCGGGGACCGGGGAGCTGTTTTTT,-,TRBV12-3/TRBV12-4,TRBJ2-2,many
CASSARGGLAGELFF,TGTGCCAGCAGTGCCCGCGGGGGGTTAGCCGGGGAGCTGTTTTTT,TRBD2,TRBV2,TRBJ2-2,many
CASRATSGSADTQYF,TGTGCCAGCAGGGCGACTAGCGGGAGTGCAGATACGCAGTATTTT,TRBD2,TRBV2,TRBJ2-3,few
CATSDSTTGGREQYF,TGTGCCACCAGTGATTCGACAACAGGGGGTCGCGAGCAGTACTTC,TRBD1,TRBV24-1,TRBJ2-7,many
CASTAGTPETQYF,TGTGCCAGCACCGCCGGGACTCCCGAGACCCAGTACTTC,-,TRBV6-2/TRBV6-3,TRBJ2-5,-
CSVQGIGNTGELFF,TGCAGCGTTCAAGGGATAGGGAACACCGGGGAGCTGTTTTTT,-,TRBV29-1,TRBJ2-2,-
CASSFSSQVHEQYF,TGTGCCAGCAGCTTTTCCTCCCAGGTCCACGAGCAGTACTTC,-,TRBV5-5,TRBJ2-7,-
CASSPAQRGPISYNEQFF,TGTGCCAGCAGTCCGGCGCAAAGGGGGCCAATCTCCTACAATGAGCAGTTCTTC,TRBD1,TRBV6-1,TRBJ2-1,-
CASSAGGGDTQYF,TGCGCCAGCAGCGCAGGCGGAGGGGATACGCAGTATTTT,-,TRBV5-1,TRBJ2-3,-
CASSLGGGVYGYTF,TGTGCCAGCAGCTTGGGCGGCGGCGTCTATGGCTACACCTTC,-,TRBV5-6,TRBJ1-2,few
CASSLVVLAGNEQFF,TGTGCCAGCAGTTTAGTAGTTTTAGCGGGGAATGAGCAGTTCTTC,TRBD2,TRBV12-3/TRBV12-4,TRBJ2-1,-
CSAPHRYNEQFF,TGCAGTGCGCCACACAGGTACAATGAGCAGTTCTTC,-,TRBV20-1,TRBJ2-1,few
CASSSGSGRASEQYF,TGTGCCAGCAGCTCCGGAAGCGGGAGGGCGAGCGAGCAGTACTTC,TRBD2,TRBV7-2,TRBJ2-7,-
CASSLRMSRGTDPETQYF,TGTGCCAGCAGTTTGCGAATGAGTAGGGGGACAGACCCCGAGACCCAGTACTTC,TRBD1,TRBV28,TRBJ2-5,few
CASSLEDRGTVELFF,TGTGCCAGCAGCTTAGAGGACAGGGGGACCGTGGAGCTGTTTTTT,TRBD1,TRBV11-1,TRBJ2-2,-
CASSTDRSTDTQYF,TGCGCCAGCAGCACGGACAGGAGCACAGATACGCAGTATTTT,TRBD1,TRBV5-1,TRBJ2-3,many
CASSLERLGEQYF,TGTGCCAGCAGCTTGGAAAGGTTGGGCGAGCAGTACTTC,-,TRBV11-2,TRBJ2-7,few
CASSQRTGRRTDTQYF,TGTGCCAGCAGCCAACGGACAGGGAGGAGGACAGATACGCAGTATTTT,TRBD1,TRBV4-2,TRBJ2-3,-
CASSLAPPEKLFF,TGTGCCAGCAGCTTAGCCCCCCCAGAAAAACTGTTTTTT,-,TRBV11-2,TRBJ1-4,few
CASSLIEGGQRVYEQFF,TGTGCCAGCAGTTTAATTGAAGGAGGACAGAGGGTCTATGAGCAGTTCTTC,-,TRBV28,TRBJ2-1,-
CASSQTGGELFF,TGTGCCAGCAGCCAAACGGGCGGGGAGCTGTTTTTT,-,TRBV28,TRBJ2-2,few
CASSPSDPIGPNTGELFF,TGCGCCAGCAGCCCCTCGGACCCAATCGGTCCCAACACCGGGGAGCTGTTTTTT,-,TRBV4-3,TRBJ2-2,many
CASSQGVARTQYF,TGTGCCAGCAGCCAAGGGGTCGCCAGGACCCAGTACTTC,-,TRBV14,TRBJ2-5,few
CASSTLRSANYGYTF,TGTGCCAGCAGCACGCTGAGGAGTGCTAACTATGGCTACACCTTC,-,TRBV5-6,TRBJ1-2,many
CSVEIGHDYGYTF,TGCAGCGTTGAAATCGGACACGACTATGGCTACACCTTC,-,TRBV29-1,TRBJ1-2,-
CASSQGSPGFGSPLHF,TGCGCCAGCAGCCAAGGTTCTCCCGGATTTGGGTCACCCCTCCACTTT,-,TRBV4-3,TRBJ1-6,-
CASSSGGWGTDTQYF,TGTGCCAGCAGCTCAGGGGGCTGGGGCACAGATACGCAGTATTTT,TRBD1,TRBV7-8,TRBJ2-3,-